One and the same sample provided the 20 T cell receptor beta chains below, sequenced in a study of T-cell reconstitution after alpha-beta-depleted transplantation in children. For TCRbeta, the library was prepared with unique molecular identifiers. TCRdb ran MiXCR on the PCR reads and lists one entry per CDR3 protein. The sample lists 500,000 or so distinct CDR3 sequences; about 10% were seen once. The specimen comprised PBMCs, mostly from graft donor cells, sampled 180 days after TCRalphabeta/CD19-depleted stem cell transplant. All receptors derive from a female patient between 2 and 15 years old who had a stem cell transplant for aplastic anemia, so the T cells may come from the graft donor.

The J gene is TRBJ2-5, the V gene TRBV7-3; possible D gene TRBD2, 6 bases. The germline CDR1 and CDR2 sequences are SGHTA and FQGTGA. V lost 2 bases and J lost 2, with 21 bases in between. This CDR3 comprises 18 residues. The DNA for the CDR3 is TGTGCCAGCAGCTTAGCGCGTCCGGGGGATTGGAGGCAAGAGACCCAGTACTTC. Amino acid sequence: CASSLARPGDWRQETQYF.

The V and J genes are TRBV5-5 and TRBJ2-1, with 7 bases that match TRBD2. Losses at the gene ends were 4 bases for V and 5 bases for J; bases not matched to a gene: 9. Germline lookup yields CDR1 SGHKS and CDR2 YYEKEE (reference sequence). The CDR3 spans 15 residues. The CDR3 bases are TGTGCCAGCAGCGATCCCGGGGGACTACACAATGAGCAGTTCTTC. Its translation is CASSDPGGLHNEQFF.

The chain recombines TRBV5-1 with TRBJ2-1; either TRBD1 or TRBD2 may supply D (5 bases each). V lost 7 bases, J lost 4 bases, and 27 bases lay in between. Germline loops: CDR1 SGHRS, CDR2 YFSETQ. The CDR3 totals 18 residues. The CDR3 DNA follows: TGCGCCAGCTCTAAGACCGCCGTCGGGGCCCCAATGTACAATGAGCAGTTCTTC. It yields the protein CASSKTAVGAPMYNEQFF.

This clonotype has just a few counts. The chain is built from TRBV28 and TRBJ1-6, with unresolved D. The CDR3 spans 15 residues. Per germline, CDR1 MDHEN and CDR2 SYDVKM. With 2 bases removed from V and 10 bases from J, the gap between germline ends came to 15 bases. CDR3: CASSLLYRRYSPLHF. Here the CDR3 DNA reads TGTGCCAGCAGTTTACTCTATCGTCGCTACTCACCCCTCCACTTT.

In this sample, this clonotype turned up a few times. The chain recombines TRBV7-9 with TRBJ1-5, with 9 nucleotides matching TRBD1. With V trimmed by 5 bases and J by 6 bases, 11 bases remained unmatched. This CDR3 is 16 amino acids long. The germline V gene encodes CDR1 SEHNR and CDR2 FQNEAQ (reference sequence). CDR3 sequence (DNA): TGTGCCAGCAGCCCCCCTTTGGACAGGGGAAGTCAGCCCCAGCATTTT. Protein: CASSPPLDRGSQPQHF.

The chain has TRBV4-3 and TRBJ2-3; TRBD2 agrees at 7 bases. This CDR3 has 17 residues. CDR1 is LGHNA and CDR2 is YSLEER in the germline V gene. V was pared by 0 bases and J by 0 bases, with 6 bases of the junction left unmatched. CDR3 in DNA: TGCGCCAGCAGCCAAGACGGACTAGTTCTTAGCACAGATACGCAGTATTTT. Encoded protein: CASSQDGLVLSTDTQYF.

This rearrangement joins TRBV2 to TRBJ2-7; D possibly corresponds to TRBD1 (6 bases). Germline V gene data show CDR1 as SNHLY and CDR2 as FYNNEI. Trimming took off 8 bases at V and 2 bases at J, with 22 bases between the two ends. The CDR3 runs 16 residues. In DNA, the CDR3 is TGTGCCAGCCGTCGCCCGAGGACAGCAAATACCTACGAGCAGTACTTC. Translated: CASRRPRTANTYEQYF.

This clonotype has a count of ten or more. V gene TRBV3-1 combines with J gene TRBJ2-7, with D uncertain. The CDR3 has 15 amino acids. The V gene lost 1 base and the J gene lost 3 bases, with 13 bases spanning the gap. The germline gives CDR1 LGHDT, CDR2 YNNKEL (reference sequence). CDR3 loop: CASSQGVLPVYEQYF. The CDR3 DNA reads as TGTGCCAGCAGCCAAGGGGTCCTCCCGGTCTACGAGCAGTACTTC.

This chain joins TRBV7-9 and TRBJ1-2, with 8 bases fitting TRBD1. This CDR3 has 15 amino acids. Trimming removed 6 bases from V and 6 bases from J; junction bases left unmatched: 12. Germline-derived CDR1 and CDR2 are SEHNR and FQNEAQ (reference sequence). CDR3 sequence reads: CASRNRTGKRDGYTF. The CDR3 DNA follows: TGTGCCAGCAGGAATAGGACAGGGAAAAGGGATGGCTACACCTTC.

There are a few counts of this clonotype. The chain uses TRBV20-1 and TRBJ2-3; the D gene is possibly TRBD2 (6 bases). CDR1 DFQATT and CDR2 SNEGSKA come from the germline V gene (reference sequence). V was trimmed by 6 bases and J by 4 bases, leaving 20 bases between them. CDR3 size: 15 residues. The CDR3, as DNA: TGCAGTGCCCGACCCCCGGACTATAGCTCAGATACGCAGTATTTT. This codes for CSARPPDYSSDTQYF.

The rearrangement uses TRBV7-2 and TRBJ2-7; unclear D gene. V was shortened by 5 bases and J by 6 bases, with 17 bases between the two germline ends. CDR3 length equals 14 residues. Germline CDR1 is SGHTA and CDR2 is FQGNSA. The chain's CDR3 is CASSPLPLVFEQYF. Here the CDR3 DNA reads TGTGCCAGCAGCCCCCTACCCTTAGTATTCGAGCAGTACTTC.

This clonotype was counted only a few times. V and J are TRBV21-1 and TRBJ2-1; the table assigns TRBD2, which was not confirmed against the DNA. TRBV21-1 is classified as a pseudogene. CDR3 length equals 16 residues. CDR3 nucleotide sequence: TGTGCCAGCGAGAGGGCTAGCGGGAGGGCCCGCAATGAGCAGTTCTTC. Protein: CASERASGRARNEQFF.

The chain links TRBV28 to TRBJ2-3; TRBD2 aligns across 9 bases. The CDR3 covers 14 residues. Germline CDR1 reads MDHEN; CDR2 reads SYDVKM. Unmatched junction bases numbered 10, after V lost 8 bases and J lost 7 bases. DNA for the CDR3: TGTGCCAGCGGATTAGCGGGAGTAGCGCATACGCAGTATTTT. It yields the protein CASGLAGVAHTQYF.

The rearrangement joins TRBV7-2 to TRBJ1-1; D may be TRBD1 (6 bases). This CDR3 has 13 residues. With 5 bases removed from V and 7 bases from J, the gap between germline ends came to 14 bases. Germline V lookup: CDR1 SGHTA, CDR2 FQGNSA. The CDR3 here is CASSLKGGYEAFF. For the CDR3, the DNA is TGTGCCAGCAGCCTGAAGGGGGGTTATGAAGCTTTCTTT.

The chain employs TRBV11-2 and TRBJ1-2, with 8 positions matching TRBD1. Trimming cost V 6 bases and J 4 bases; bases outside gene matches: 4. The CDR3 totals 13 residues. Germline V gene data show CDR1 as SGHAT and CDR2 as FQNNGV. The CDR3 region is CASREDRAYGYTF. CDR3 in DNA: TGTGCCAGCAGAGAGGACAGGGCCTATGGCTACACCTTC.

This clonotype was observed a handful of times. The rearrangement links TRBV13 to TRBJ1-2; a possible D gene is TRBD1 (6 bases). V lost 3 bases to trimming and J lost 9 bases, with 20 bases between them. Germline CDR1 is PRHDT and CDR2 is FYEKMQ (reference sequence). The CDR3 is 15 amino acids. The CDR3 is CASSFLDRSLLSYTF. CDR3 in DNA: TGTGCCAGCAGCTTTCTCGACAGGTCCCTCCTCAGCTACACCTTC.

This sequence joins TRBV5-1 and TRBJ2-7; 8 nucleotides match TRBD2. Per germline, CDR1 SGHRS and CDR2 YFSETQ. The CDR3 consists of 15 residues. V gave up 0 bases and J gave up 3 bases; unmatched junction bases: 5. CDR3 loop: CASSLDPAGVYEQYF. CDR3 DNA sequence: TGCGCCAGCAGCTTGGATCCAGCGGGAGTCTACGAGCAGTACTTC.

This clonotype was picked up many times. The J gene is TRBJ1-2, the V gene TRBV20-1, with TRBD1 matching 7 bases. This CDR3 has 14 residues. Germline CDR1 is DFQATT and CDR2 is SNEGSKA (reference sequence). The V segment lost 2 bases and the J segment 4 bases; nucleotides outside the gene matches: 7. The CDR3 reads CSARPGQEIYGYTF. The CDR3 nucleotides are TGCAGTGCTAGACCTGGACAGGAAATCTATGGCTACACCTTC.

The V gene is TRBV12-3 or TRBV12-4, the J gene TRBJ2-7; D remains ambiguous. The CDR3 has 14 residues. The germline V and J ends were trimmed by 2 bases and 4 bases, with 12 bases remaining between them. The CDR3 is CASSLSLSGYEQYF. DNA for the CDR3: TGTGCCAGCAGTTTAAGTCTGAGTGGTTACGAGCAGTACTTC.

This clonotype was seen a handful of times. CDR3 bases: TGCAGTGCTAGACCGAATCCAGGGGGCGATTTCCAGTTCTTC. It encodes CSARPNPGGDFQFF. The rearrangement links TRBV20-1 to TRBJ2-1, with TRBD1 identical over 8 bases. The CDR3 sequence is 14 residues long. Looked up from germline, CDR1 is DFQATT and CDR2 is SNEGSKA (reference sequence). J was trimmed by 13 bases and V by 2 bases; bases with no gene match: 13.